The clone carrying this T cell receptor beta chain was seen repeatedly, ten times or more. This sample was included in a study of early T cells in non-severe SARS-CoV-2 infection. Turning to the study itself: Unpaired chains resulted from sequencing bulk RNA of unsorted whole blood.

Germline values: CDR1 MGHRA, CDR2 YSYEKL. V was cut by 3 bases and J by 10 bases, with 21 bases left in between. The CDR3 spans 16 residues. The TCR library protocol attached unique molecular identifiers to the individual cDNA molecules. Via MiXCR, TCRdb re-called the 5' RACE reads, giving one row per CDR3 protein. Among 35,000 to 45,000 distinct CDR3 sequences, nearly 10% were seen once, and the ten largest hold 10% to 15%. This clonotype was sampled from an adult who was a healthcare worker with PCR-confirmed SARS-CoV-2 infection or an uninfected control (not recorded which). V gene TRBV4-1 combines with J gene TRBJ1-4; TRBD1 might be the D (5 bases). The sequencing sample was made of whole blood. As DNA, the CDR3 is TGCGCCAGCAGCCAGAGATTTGAGCAGAGGGGCGGAAAACTGTTTTTT. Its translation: CASSQRFEQRGGKLFF.